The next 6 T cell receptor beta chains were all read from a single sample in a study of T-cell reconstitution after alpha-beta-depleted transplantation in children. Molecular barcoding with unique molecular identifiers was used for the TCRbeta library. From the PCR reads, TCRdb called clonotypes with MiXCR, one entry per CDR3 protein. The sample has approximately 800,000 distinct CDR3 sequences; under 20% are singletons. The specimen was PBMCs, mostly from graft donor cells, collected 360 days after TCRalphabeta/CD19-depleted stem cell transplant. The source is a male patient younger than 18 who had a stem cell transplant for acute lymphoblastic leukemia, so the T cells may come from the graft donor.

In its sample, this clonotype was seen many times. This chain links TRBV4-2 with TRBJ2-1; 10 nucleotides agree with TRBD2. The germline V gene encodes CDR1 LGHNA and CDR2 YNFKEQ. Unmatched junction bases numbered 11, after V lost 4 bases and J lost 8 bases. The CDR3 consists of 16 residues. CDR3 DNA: TGTGCCAGCAGCCCCGTCGGTCTAGCGGGAGATCATGAGCAGTTCTTC. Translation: CASSPVGLAGDHEQFF.

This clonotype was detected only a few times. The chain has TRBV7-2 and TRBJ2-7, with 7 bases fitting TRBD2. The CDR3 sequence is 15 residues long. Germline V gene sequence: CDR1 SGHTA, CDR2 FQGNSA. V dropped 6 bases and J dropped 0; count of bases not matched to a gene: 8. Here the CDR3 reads CASRAAGAPSYEQYF. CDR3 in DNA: TGTGCCAGCAGGGCCGCGGGAGCCCCCTCCTACGAGCAGTACTTC.

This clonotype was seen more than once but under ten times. The CDR3 region has the DNA TGTGCGACAGCATGGACTAGCGGGAACAATGAGCAGTTCTTC. It specifies CATAWTSGNNEQFF. This chain uses TRBV7-6 with TRBJ2-1, with TRBD2 matching 12 bases. CDR1 is SGHVS and CDR2 is FNYEAQ in the germline V gene. CDR3 length: 14 residues.

The DNA of the CDR3 is TGTGCCAGCAGTCCTTACCCCGACAGGGGTGATCAGCCCCAGCATTTT. Residues: CASSPYPDRGDQPQHF. The genes are TRBV12-3 or TRBV12-4 and TRBJ1-5, with TRBD1 matching 8 bases. V trimming: 5 bases; J trimming: 5 bases; junction bases outside the gene matches: 11. This CDR3 spans 16 amino acids.

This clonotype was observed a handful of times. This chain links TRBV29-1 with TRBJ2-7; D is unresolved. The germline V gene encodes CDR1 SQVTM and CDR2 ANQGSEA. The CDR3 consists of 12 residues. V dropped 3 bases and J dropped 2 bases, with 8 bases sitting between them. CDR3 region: CSVEDVTYEQYF. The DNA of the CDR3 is TGCAGCGTTGAGGATGTTACCTACGAGCAGTACTTC.

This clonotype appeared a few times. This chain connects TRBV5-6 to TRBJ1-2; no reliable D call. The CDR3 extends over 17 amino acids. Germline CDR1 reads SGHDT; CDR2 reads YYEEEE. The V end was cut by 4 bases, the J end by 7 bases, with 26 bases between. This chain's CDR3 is CASSQKFKGGYSFGYTF. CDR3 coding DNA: TGTGCCAGCAGCCAGAAGTTTAAGGGAGGTTATTCGTTTGGCTACACCTTC.